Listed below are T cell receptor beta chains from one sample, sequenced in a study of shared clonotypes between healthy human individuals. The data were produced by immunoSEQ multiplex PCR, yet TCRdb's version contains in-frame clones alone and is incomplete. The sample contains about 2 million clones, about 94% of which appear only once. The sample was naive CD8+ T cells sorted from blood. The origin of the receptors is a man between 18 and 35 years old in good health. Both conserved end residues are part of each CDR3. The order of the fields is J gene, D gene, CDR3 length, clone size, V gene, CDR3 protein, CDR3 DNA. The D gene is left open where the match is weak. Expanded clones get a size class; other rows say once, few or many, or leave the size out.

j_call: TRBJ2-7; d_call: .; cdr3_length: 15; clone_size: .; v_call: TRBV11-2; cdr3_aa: CASSPRADPPYEQYF; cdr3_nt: TGTGCCAGCAGCCCGAGGGCAGACCCCCCCTACGAGCAGTACTTC
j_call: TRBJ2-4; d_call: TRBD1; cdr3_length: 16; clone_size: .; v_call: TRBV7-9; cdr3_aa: CASSLGQGIAKNIQYF; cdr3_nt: TGTGCCAGCAGCTTAGGACAGGGAATAGCCAAAAACATTCAGTACTTC
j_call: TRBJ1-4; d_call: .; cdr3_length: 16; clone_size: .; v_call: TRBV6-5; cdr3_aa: CASSYLSEGGIFELFF; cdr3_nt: TGTGCCAGCAGTTACCTGAGCGAGGGGGGGATTTTCGAACTGTTTTTT
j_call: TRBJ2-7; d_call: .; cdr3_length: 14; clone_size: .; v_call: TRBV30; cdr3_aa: CAWNLDSEWDEQYF; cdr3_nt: TGTGCCTGGAACCTGGACAGCGAGTGGGACGAGCAGTACTTC
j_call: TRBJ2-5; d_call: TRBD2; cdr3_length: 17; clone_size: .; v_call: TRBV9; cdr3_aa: CASSVESAGGLTETQYF; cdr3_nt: TGTGCCAGCAGCGTAGAATCGGCGGGAGGGCTGACTGAGACCCAGTACTTC
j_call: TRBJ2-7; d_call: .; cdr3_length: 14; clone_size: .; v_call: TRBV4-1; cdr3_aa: CASSQVTGAHEQYF; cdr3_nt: TGCGCCAGCAGCCAAGTCACCGGGGCACACGAGCAGTACTTC
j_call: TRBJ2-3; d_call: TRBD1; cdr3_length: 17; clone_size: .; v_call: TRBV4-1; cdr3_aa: CASSQGDSTSIGYTQYF; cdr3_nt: TGCGCCAGCAGCCAGGGGGACAGTACATCCATAGGATATACGCAGTATTTT
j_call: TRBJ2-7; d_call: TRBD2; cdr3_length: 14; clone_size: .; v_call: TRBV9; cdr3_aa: CASSLAGDTYEQYF; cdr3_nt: TGTGCCAGCAGCTTAGCGGGGGACACCTACGAGCAGTACTTC
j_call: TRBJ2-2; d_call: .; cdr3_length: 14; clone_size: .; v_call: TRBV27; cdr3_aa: CASSLSNRGGELFF; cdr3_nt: TGTGCCAGCAGTTTATCGAATCGAGGCGGGGAGCTGTTTTTT
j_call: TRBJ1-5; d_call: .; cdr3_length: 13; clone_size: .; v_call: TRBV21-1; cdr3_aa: CASSNPPWQPQHF; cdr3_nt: TGTGCCAGCAGCAATCCCCCTTGGCAGCCCCAGCATTTT
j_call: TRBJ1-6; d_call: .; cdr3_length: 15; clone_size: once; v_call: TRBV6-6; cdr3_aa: CASSTTVPTGSPLHF; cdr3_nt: TGTGCCAGCAGTACGACAGTACCCACTGGGTCACCCCTCCACTTT
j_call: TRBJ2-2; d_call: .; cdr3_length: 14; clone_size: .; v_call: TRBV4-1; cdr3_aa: CASEYSENTGELFF; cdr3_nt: TGCGCCAGCGAATACTCCGAGAACACCGGGGAGCTGTTTTTT
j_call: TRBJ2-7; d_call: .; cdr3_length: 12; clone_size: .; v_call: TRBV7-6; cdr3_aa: CASSLAPDEQYF; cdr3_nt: TGTGCCAGCAGCTTAGCGCCAGACGAGCAGTACTTC
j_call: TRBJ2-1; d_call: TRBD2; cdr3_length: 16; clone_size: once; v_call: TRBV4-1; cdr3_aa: CASSQDVGLEINEQFF; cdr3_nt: TGCGCCAGCAGCCAAGATGTGGGACTAGAGATCAATGAGCAGTTCTTC
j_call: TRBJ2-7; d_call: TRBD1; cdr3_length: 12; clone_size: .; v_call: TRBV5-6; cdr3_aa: CASSQGTDKQYF; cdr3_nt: TGTGCCAGCAGCCAAGGGACAGACAAGCAGTACTTC
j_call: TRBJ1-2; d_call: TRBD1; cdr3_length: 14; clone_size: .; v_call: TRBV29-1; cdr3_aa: CSVIPGTGEGGYTF; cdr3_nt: TGCAGCGTCATACCCGGGACAGGGGAGGGAGGCTACACCTTC
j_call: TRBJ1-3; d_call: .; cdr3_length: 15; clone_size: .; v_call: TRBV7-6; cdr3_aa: CASSLTPVGGNTIYF; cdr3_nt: TGTGCCAGCAGCTTAACCCCCGTAGGGGGAAACACCATATATTTT
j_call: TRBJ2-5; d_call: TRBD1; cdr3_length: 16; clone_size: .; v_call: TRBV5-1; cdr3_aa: CASSSVTGGPQETQYF; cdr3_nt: TGCGCCAGCAGCTCGGTGACAGGGGGGCCCCAAGAGACCCAGTACTTC
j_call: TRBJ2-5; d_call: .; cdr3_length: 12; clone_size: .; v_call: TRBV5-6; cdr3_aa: CASNTNQETQYF; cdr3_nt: TGTGCCAGCAACACAAACCAAGAGACCCAGTACTTC
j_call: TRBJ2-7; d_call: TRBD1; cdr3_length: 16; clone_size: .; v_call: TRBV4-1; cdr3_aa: CASSKAGTGGNYEQYF; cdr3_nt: TGCGCCAGCAGCAAGGCCGGGACAGGGGGAAACTACGAGCAGTACTTC
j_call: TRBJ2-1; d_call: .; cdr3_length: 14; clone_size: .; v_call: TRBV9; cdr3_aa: CASSPWTGYNEQFF; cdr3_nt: TGTGCCAGCAGCCCCTGGACTGGGTACAATGAGCAGTTCTTC
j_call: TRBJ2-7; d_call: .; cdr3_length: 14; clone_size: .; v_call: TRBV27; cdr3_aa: CASSLTWSSYEQYF; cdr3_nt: TGTGCCAGCAGTTTAACGTGGAGCTCCTACGAGCAGTACTTC
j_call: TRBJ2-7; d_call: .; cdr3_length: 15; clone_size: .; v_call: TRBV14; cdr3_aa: CASSHYRSSSYEQYF; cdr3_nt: TGTGCCAGCAGTCACTACAGGTCTAGCTCCTACGAGCAGTACTTC
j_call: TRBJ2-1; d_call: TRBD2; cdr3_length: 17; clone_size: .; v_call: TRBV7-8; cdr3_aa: CASSWGTSGGSYNEQFF; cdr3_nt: TGTGCCAGCAGCTGGGGGACTAGCGGGGGGTCCTACAATGAGCAGTTCTTC
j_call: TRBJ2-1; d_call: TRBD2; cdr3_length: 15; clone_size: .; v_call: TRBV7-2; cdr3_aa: CASSLIAGRENEQFF; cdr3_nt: TGTGCCAGCAGCTTAATAGCGGGAAGGGAAAATGAGCAGTTCTTC
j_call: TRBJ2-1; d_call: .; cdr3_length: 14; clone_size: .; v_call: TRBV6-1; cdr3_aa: CASIFRDVYNEQFF; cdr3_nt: TGTGCCAGCATTTTCCGGGACGTGTACAATGAGCAGTTCTTC
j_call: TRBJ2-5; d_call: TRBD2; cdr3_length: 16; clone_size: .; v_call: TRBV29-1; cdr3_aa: CSVEDHVLGGEETQYF; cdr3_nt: TGCAGCGTTGAAGATCACGTCTTGGGGGGGGAGGAGACCCAGTACTTC
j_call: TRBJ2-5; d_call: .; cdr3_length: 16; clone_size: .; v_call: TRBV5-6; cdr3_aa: CASSLMATEYQETQYF; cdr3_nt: TGTGCCAGCAGCTTGATGGCAACGGAGTACCAAGAGACCCAGTACTTC
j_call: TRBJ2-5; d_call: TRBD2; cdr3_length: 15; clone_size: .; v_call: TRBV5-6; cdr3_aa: CASSLELAGVETQYF; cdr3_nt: TGTGCCAGCAGCTTGGAACTAGCGGGGGTAGAGACCCAGTACTTC
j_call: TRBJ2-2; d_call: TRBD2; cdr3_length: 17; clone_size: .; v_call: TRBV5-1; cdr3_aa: CASSLERRGENTGELFF; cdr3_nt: TGCGCCAGCAGCTTGGAGCGGCGGGGGGAAAACACCGGGGAGCTGTTTTTT
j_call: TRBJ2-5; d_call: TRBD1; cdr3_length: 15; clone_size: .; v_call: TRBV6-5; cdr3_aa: CASSWDSTIQETQYF; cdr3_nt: TGTGCCAGCAGTTGGGACAGCACCATTCAAGAGACCCAGTACTTC
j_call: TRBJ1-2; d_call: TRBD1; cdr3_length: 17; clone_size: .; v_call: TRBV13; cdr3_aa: CASSLGDGTGPFYGYTF; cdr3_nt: TGTGCCAGCAGCTTAGGAGACGGGACAGGGCCATTCTATGGCTACACCTTC
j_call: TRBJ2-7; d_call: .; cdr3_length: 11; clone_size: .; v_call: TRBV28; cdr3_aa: CASSPSGEQYF; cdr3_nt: TGTGCCAGCAGTCCGTCGGGGGAGCAGTACTTC
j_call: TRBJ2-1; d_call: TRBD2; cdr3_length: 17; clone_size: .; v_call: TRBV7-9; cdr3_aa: CASSSRTSGNLYNEQFF; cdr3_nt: TGTGCCAGCAGCTCCCGGACTAGCGGGAATCTCTACAATGAGCAGTTCTTC
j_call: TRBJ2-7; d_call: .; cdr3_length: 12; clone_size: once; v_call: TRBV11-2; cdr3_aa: CASSLVSYEQYF; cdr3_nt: TGTGCCAGCAGCTTAGTCTCCTACGAGCAGTACTTC
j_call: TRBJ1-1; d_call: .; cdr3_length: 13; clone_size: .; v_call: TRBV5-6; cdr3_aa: CASSLDGDTEAFF; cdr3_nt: TGTGCCAGCAGCTTGGATGGGGATACTGAAGCTTTCTTT
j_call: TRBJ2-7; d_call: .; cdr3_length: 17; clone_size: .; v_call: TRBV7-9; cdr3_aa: CASSLSRGQGESHEQYF; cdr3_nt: TGTGCCAGCAGCTTATCGAGAGGGCAGGGTGAATCCCACGAGCAGTACTTC